This TCR beta chain was sequenced for a study of shared clonotypes between healthy human individuals (TCRdb year 2020). For the wider study: A couple of women and a few men aged 18 to 49 years were included in the cohort. To estimate repertoire size and how much clonotypes are shared between individuals, the study performed deep sequencing of blood TCR repertoires from a few healthy adults. Different laboratories and diverse techniques were used to prepare libraries and sequence TCR repertoires, to increase sequencing depth and limit assay-specific biases. Per donor, leukapheresis produced somewhere between about 0.85 and 10 billion PBMCs.

CDR1 and CDR2, per the germline V gene, are SQVTM and ANQGSEA. From V the trimming removes 7 bases and from J it removes 0 bases, while the gene matches leave 4 bases of the junction unaccounted for. The CDR3 has 13 amino acids, counting the end cysteine and phenylalanine. The sequence is cut down to CDR3 DNA, 39 bases in frame from base 1. Using the deep immunoSEQ assay, multiplex PCR amplified TCR CDR3 regions from genomic DNA. Extracted genomic DNA from each cell subset was distributed evenly across all wells of several immunoSEQ 96-well plates, and each plate was treated as a replicate. For unsorted PBMC, approximately 310 ng genomic DNA, equal to 30,000 or so T cell genomes, was loaded into each replicate PCR. Ten immunoSEQ deep assay plates were used to sequence the unsorted PBMC genomic DNA. Purified libraries were measured with a Qubit 3.0 fluorometer, size-checked on a Bioanalyzer 2100, and measured again with the KAPA Library Quantification kit. Every immunoSEQ 96-well plate was sequenced on a separate single-read 150-cycle Illumina NextSeq 550 flow cell. The authors' pipeline ran thus. Because only junctional sequences without quality scores were contained in the immunoSEQ output, filtering matching that applied to full-length reads could not be performed. Sequences were annotated with PyIR, a Python wrapper for IgBLAST v1.9, and V/J genes and CDR3 were assigned using IMGT germline references. Reads were removed for weak V/J assignments (E-value above 1e-6), missing CDR3, stop codons, out-of-frame junctions, or ambiguous translated residues. V3J clonotypes were defined as sequences sharing an identical inferred V gene, J gene, and CDR3 amino acid sequence. Percentage overlap between repertoires was calculated by dividing the number of shared unique clonotypes by the size of the smaller repertoire. RTK rarefaction, the Chao1 estimator, and Recon v2.1 estimates of unobserved clonotypes were used to assess repertoire richness. As stored in TCRdb, this immuneACCESS dataset retains in-frame rearrangements with V and J assigned. A fraction of the clones does not appear; measured against another copy, unresolved V genes explain less than half of the discrepancy, and the remainder lacks a known reason. The D gene and trimming were derived from the DNA, and the V and J assignments and clone size from that table. In all, the sample holds roughly 510,000 clones, and 60% to 80% of those were seen once. The ten largest clones capture roughly an eighth of the sample.

Summary of the overall study and its limitations: Pairwise subsampling led to the expectation that sequencing depth would affect the degree of clonotype sharing among donors. Sampling was limited to blood, and TCR repertoires in tissue likely differ from TCR repertoires in blood. The small number of donors limited the genetic and exposure-history diversity represented.

This clone was counted between two and nine times. Its antigen remains undetermined. Qualities for individual bases were not recorded, and no much larger clone is one base off. Other DNA sequences in the sample encode the same CDR3. The donors were healthy, HIV-negative adults who had no recently reported acute infections or vaccinations. Only Caucasian adults living in Nashville, Tennessee, USA were represented among the donors. For unsorted samples, tens of millions of PBMCs were counted, and genomic DNA was extracted using the QIAamp DNA Blood Mini kit. Blood was collected by leukapheresis, and PBMCs were isolated by Ficoll-Histopaque density gradient centrifugation and then cryopreserved in liquid nitrogen vapor phase.

The receptor comes from a woman in her thirties or forties in good health. Some clones in this sample may be carry-over from other donors' samples. The specimen sequenced was PBMCs. The chain is encoded by TRBV29-1 joined to TRBJ2-7; 9 bases in the middle match TRBD2. The CDR3 protein is CSATTSGSYEQYF. DNA sequence: TGCAGCGCCACGACTAGCGGCTCCTACGAGCAGTACTTC.